This T cell receptor beta chain was recorded in a study of T cells in Graves' hyperthyroidism and ophthalmopathy. Counting both end residues, the CDR3 totals 21 amino acids. Per germline, CDR1 SQVTM and CDR2 ANQGSEA. This clonotype was detected a few times. The DNA is left out, because the CDR3 cannot be placed on it with certainty; the CDR3 is given as TCRdb lists it. Amplified TCR beta CDR3 regions came from RNA transcripts. RT-PCR in the first round (using the HTBI primer set) targeted the TCR CDR3. TCRdb reanalysed the multiplex PCR reads using MiXCR and keeps one entry per CDR3 protein. The data contain approximately 510,000 distinct CDR3 sequences, over 35% of them singletons.

The rearrangement links TRBV29-1 to TRBJ1-1; the D segment call TRBD1 is taken from the table without a DNA check. Material for sequencing was peripheral blood or thyroid tissue (not recorded which). This clonotype was obtained from an adult woman with Graves' disease, either hyperthyroidism or ophthalmopathy (not recorded which). Here the CDR3 reads CSVEGGTVYEQYFGPGTEAFF.